This entry lists 22 T cell receptor beta chains sequenced from one sample in a study of blood T cell repertoires in COVID-19 (TCRdb year 2020). The library relied on the immunoSEQ multiplex PCR assay. TCRdb obtained this table from immuneACCESS and retained in-frame rearrangements with V and J assigned. These tables miss some clones; where compared with another copy, unresolved V genes account for less than half of the shortfall, and the remainder is unexplained. The sample table holds around 180,000 clones, of which 70% to 85% were seen once. The ten biggest clones cover about 6.4% of the sample. The sequencing sample was made of peripheral blood. These receptors came from a human donor in a cohort sampled during active COVID-19.

The rearrangement uses TRBV15 and TRBJ2-2, with D tentatively TRBD2 (5 bases). The CDR3 runs 14 residues. Germline V gene sequence: CDR1 LNHNV, CDR2 YYDKDF (reference sequence). Trimming removed 9 bases from V and 4 bases from J, with 15 bases in between. CDR3 loop: CATTDRGGTGELFF. The CDR3 nucleotides read TGTGCCACTACCGACCGGGGTGGCACCGGGGAGCTGTTTTTT.

The gene calls are TRBV6-5 and TRBJ2-6; D is uncertain. Looked up from germline, CDR1 is MNHEY and CDR2 is SVGAGI. The CDR3 loop spans 13 amino acids. Trimming pared 8 bases from V and 0 bases from J, leaving 5 bases between. DNA of the CDR3: TGTGCCAGCCTGTTCTCTGGGGCCAACGTCCTGACTTTC. Amino acids: CASLFSGANVLTF.

V is TRBV25-1 and J is TRBJ2-4, with 11 bases matching TRBD1. CDR1 and CDR2 from the germline V gene are MGHDK and SYGVNS. CDR3 length: 12 residues. V lost 8 bases and J lost 7; bases outside the gene matches: 1. The CDR3 nucleotides read TGTGCCAGCGGGACAGGGGGGAACATTCAGTACTTC. It translates to CASGTGGNIQYF.

Note on this clone: An end of the junction differs from the germline gene, which may be a read error. This chain uses TRBV7-9 with TRBJ2-1, with D perhaps TRBD2 (5 bases). From germline, CDR1 is SEHNR and CDR2 FQNEAQ (reference sequence). CDR3 length equals 14 residues. The CDR3 here is CASCFGDSHNEQFF. DNA of the CDR3: TGTGCCAGCTGCTTCGGGGATTCCCACAATGAGCAGTTCTTC.

The V gene is TRBV9, the J gene TRBJ2-1, with TRBD2 as a possible D gene (6 bases). Germline V gene data show CDR1 as SGDLS and CDR2 as YYNGEE. The V end was cut by 0 bases, the J end by 1 base, with 11 bases between. CDR3 length: 16 amino acids. CDR3 coding DNA: TGTGCCAGCAGCGTAGTGGGGGGATTGTCCTACAATGAGCAGTTCTTC. Translated, it gives CASSVVGGLSYNEQFF.

V gene TRBV5-5 combines with J gene TRBJ1-2; the D is unclear. The CDR3 is made up of 13 amino acids. CDR1 SGHKS and CDR2 YYEKEE come from the germline V gene (reference sequence). Deletions cut 0 bases from V and 4 bases from J, with 7 bases between. The CDR3 nucleotides are TGTGCCAGCAGCTTGGCTTGGAGCTATGGCTACACCTTC. This codes for CASSLAWSYGYTF.

This sequence joins TRBV18 and TRBJ2-5; D gene ambiguous. This CDR3 comprises 13 residues. Germline V CDR1 and CDR2: KGHSH, LQKENI. The V end lost 1 base, the J end lost 5 bases, and 8 bases lay between the germline ends. The CDR3 here is CASSPHSRETQYF. CDR3 sequence (DNA): TGTGCCAGCTCACCACATTCCCGGGAGACCCAGTACTTC.

The chain recombines TRBV3-1 (or the pseudogene TRBV3-2) with TRBJ1-6; D not certain. V dropped 3 bases and J dropped 8 bases, with 8 bases sitting between them. The CDR3 is 13 amino acids. Germline V lookup: CDR1 LGHDT, CDR2 YNNKEL (reference sequence). The CDR3 reads CASSQLADSPLHF. The CDR3 DNA is TGTGCCAGCAGCCAGTTGGCTGATTCACCCCTCCACTTT.

The rearrangement links TRBV29-1 to TRBJ1-2, with a tentative D call TRBD1 (5 bases). The length of the CDR3 is 12 residues. V shed 5 bases and J shed 5 bases, with 12 bases lying between them. Germline V gene lookup returns CDR1 SQVTM and CDR2 ANQGSEA. The CDR3 reads CSVKGRGYGYTF. DNA for the CDR3: TGCAGCGTTAAGGGGCGGGGGTATGGCTACACCTTC.

V gene TRBV6-1 combines with J gene TRBJ1-3; 9 bases agree with TRBD1. This CDR3 has 16 residues. V dropped 1 base and J dropped 4; count of bases not matched to a gene: 5. Germline V gives CDR1 MNHNS, CDR2 SASEGT. The CDR3 DNA sequence: TGTGCCAGCAGTGAAGTTACCGGGACAGGGGGAAACACCATATATTTT. It encodes CASSEVTGTGGNTIYF.

The V and J genes are TRBV10-1 and TRBJ1-5, with D possibly TRBD1 on 5 matching bases. V was cut by 1 base and J by 6 bases, with 40 bases left in between. The CDR3 is made up of 24 amino acids. Per germline, CDR1 WNHNN and CDR2 SYGVQD (reference sequence). This CDR3 is CASSEYGNRRAGRPGAAFCQPQHF. Here the CDR3 DNA reads TGCGCCAGCAGTGAGTACGGAAACAGGAGGGCGGGGCGTCCTGGGGCAGCCTTCTGTCAGCCCCAGCATTTT.

The chain employs TRBV7-9 and TRBJ2-1; 14 nucleotides line up with TRBD2. Germline CDR1 and CDR2: SEHNR and FQNEAQ (reference sequence). The CDR3 spans 18 residues. After removal of 4 bases from V and 4 bases from J, the junction contained 9 bases not matched to a gene. The CDR3 here is CASSSTKTSGGAYNEQFF. The CDR3 DNA follows: TGTGCCAGCAGCTCCACAAAGACTAGCGGGGGGGCTTACAATGAGCAGTTCTTC. Based on the CDR3 plus reference TRBV7-9 and TRBJ2-1, the full variable domain is DTGVSQNPRHKITKRGQNVTFRCDPISEHNRLYWYRQTLGQGPEFLTYFQNEAQLEKSRLLSDRFSAERPKGSFSTLEIQRTEQGDSAMYLCASSSTKTSGGAYNEQFFGPGTRLTVL.

V usage is TRBV4-1 and J usage is TRBJ1-1; tentative D call: TRBD1 (6 bases). This CDR3 comprises 17 residues. CDR1 is MGHRA and CDR2 is YSYEKL in the germline V gene. V lost 5 bases, J lost 0 bases, and 19 bases lay in between. CDR3 coding DNA: TGCGCCAGCAGCTTTTCCGGGACAAAAGGTTTGAACACTGAAGCTTTCTTT. Translated, it gives CASSFSGTKGLNTEAFF.

The chain couples TRBV7-9 to TRBJ2-7; the D gene is possibly TRBD1 (5 bases). In germline, CDR1 is SEHNR, CDR2 FQNEAQ (reference sequence). Trimming left V 3 bases short and J 6 bases short, with 9 bases between. The CDR3 spans 12 residues. The CDR3 sequence: CASSFQGGEQYF. In DNA, the CDR3 is TGTGCCAGCAGCTTTCAGGGCGGCGAGCAGTACTTC.

This sequence joins TRBV30 and TRBJ1-6; TRBD1 matches 7 bases. Germline V CDR1 and CDR2: GTSNPN, SVGIG (reference sequence). The CDR3 runs 14 residues. The J segment lost 7 bases and the V segment lost 2 bases, leaving 5 bases of the junction unmatched. CDR3 in DNA: TGTGCCTGGAGTCTTGGGACAGCGAATTCACCCCTCCACTTT. It is translated as CAWSLGTANSPLHF.

This clone appeared a few times. V usage is TRBV7-9 and J usage is TRBJ2-1; the D gene is possibly TRBD2 (6 bases). The V gene's germline CDR1 is SEHNR and CDR2 FQNEAQ (reference sequence). This CDR3 comprises 17 residues. The V end was cut by 4 bases, the J end by 0 bases, with 16 bases between. This CDR3 reads CASSWDWARSSYNEQFF. CDR3 sequence (DNA): TGTGCCAGCAGCTGGGACTGGGCGCGAAGCTCCTACAATGAGCAGTTCTTC. The full variable domain, with the rest looked up from reference TRBV7-9 and TRBJ2-1, is DTGVSQNPRHKITKRGQNVTFRCDPISEHNRLYWYRQTLGQGPEFLTYFQNEAQLEKSRLLSDRFSAERPKGSFSTLEIQRTEQGDSAMYLCASSWDWARSSYNEQFFGPGTRLTVL.

Written as DNA, the CDR3 is TGTGCCAGCAGCCCCCGGGACAGGGAGAGCACTGAAGCTTTCTTT. Residues: CASSPRDRESTEAFF. The rearrangement uses TRBV3-1 (or the pseudogene TRBV3-2) and TRBJ1-1, with TRBD1 matching over 9 bases. CDR1 and CDR2 from the germline V gene are LGHDT and YNNKEL (reference sequence). The CDR3 totals 15 residues. The J segment lost 4 bases and the V segment lost 4 bases, leaving 7 bases of the junction unmatched.

This chain links TRBV28 with TRBJ1-2; weak D call: TRBD1 (6 bases). Germline CDR1 MDHEN, CDR2 SYDVKM. This CDR3 spans 15 amino acids. V lost 2 bases, J lost 0 bases, and 10 bases lay in between. CDR3 residues: CASSLGGATNYGYTF. The DNA for the CDR3 is TGTGCCAGCAGTTTAGGGGGGGCGACTAACTATGGCTACACCTTC.

The V and J genes are TRBV6-5 and TRBJ2-3; D possibly corresponds to TRBD1 (5 bases). Germline CDR1 and CDR2: MNHEY and SVGAGI. Trimming left V 5 bases short and J 4 bases short, with 16 bases between. The CDR3 is 15 amino acids. The CDR3 DNA reads TGTGCCAGCAGTCAGGGTCTGGGTCGGGCAGATACGCAGTATTTT. Protein product: CASSQGLGRADTQYF.

The CDR3 region is CASSYRGSNQPQHF. CDR3 in DNA: TGTGCCAGCAGTTATCGCGGTAGCAATCAGCCCCAGCATTTT. The gene calls are TRBV6-6 and TRBJ1-5; no clear D gene. From germline, CDR1 is MNHNY and CDR2 SVGAGI (reference sequence). V lost 3 bases to trimming and J lost 0 bases, with 6 bases between them. The CDR3 sequence is 14 residues long.

V gene TRBV18 combines with J gene TRBJ1-2; 9 nucleotides agree with TRBD1. The CDR3 extends over 16 amino acids. After removal of 4 bases from V and 4 bases from J, the junction contained 10 bases not matched to a gene. CDR1 KGHSH and CDR2 LQKENI come from the germline V gene. The CDR3 coding sequence is TGTGCCAGCTCACAGGACAGGGGCGCCTCTCGCTATGGCTACACCTTC. Translated: CASSQDRGASRYGYTF.

This sequence joins TRBV11-1 and TRBJ2-5, with TRBD2 identical over 7 bases. Germline CDR1 SGHAT, CDR2 FQDESV (reference sequence). The CDR3 is 14 residues long. Trimming at V came to 7 bases and at J to 0 bases, leaving 5 bases not matched to a gene. This CDR3 reads CASKAGVNQETQYF. CDR3 coding DNA: TGTGCCAGCAAGGCGGGGGTTAACCAAGAGACCCAGTACTTC.